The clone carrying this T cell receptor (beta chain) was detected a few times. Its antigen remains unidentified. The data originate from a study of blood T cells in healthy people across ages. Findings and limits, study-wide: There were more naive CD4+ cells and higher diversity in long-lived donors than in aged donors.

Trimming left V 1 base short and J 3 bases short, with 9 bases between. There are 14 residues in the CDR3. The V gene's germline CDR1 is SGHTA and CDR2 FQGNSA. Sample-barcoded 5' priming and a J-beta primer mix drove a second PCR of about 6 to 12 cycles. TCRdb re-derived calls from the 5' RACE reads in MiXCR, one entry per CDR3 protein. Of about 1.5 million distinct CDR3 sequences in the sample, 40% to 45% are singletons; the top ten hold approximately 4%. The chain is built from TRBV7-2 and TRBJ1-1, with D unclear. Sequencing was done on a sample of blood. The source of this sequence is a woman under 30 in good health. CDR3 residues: CASSLVGMDTEAFF. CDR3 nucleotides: TGTGCCAGCAGCTTAGTGGGAATGGACACTGAAGCTTTCTTT.